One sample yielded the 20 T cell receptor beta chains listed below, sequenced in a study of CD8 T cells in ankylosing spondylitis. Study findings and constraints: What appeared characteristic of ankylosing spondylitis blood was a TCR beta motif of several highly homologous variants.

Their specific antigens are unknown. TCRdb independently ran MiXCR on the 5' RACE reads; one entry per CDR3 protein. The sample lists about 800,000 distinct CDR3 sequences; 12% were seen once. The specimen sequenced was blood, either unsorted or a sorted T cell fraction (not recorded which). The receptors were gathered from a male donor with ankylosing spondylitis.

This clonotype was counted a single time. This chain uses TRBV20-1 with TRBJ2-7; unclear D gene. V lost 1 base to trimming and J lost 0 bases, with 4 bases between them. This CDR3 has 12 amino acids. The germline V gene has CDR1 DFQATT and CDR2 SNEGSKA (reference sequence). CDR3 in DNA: TGCAGTGCTAGAGTAAGCTCCTACGAGCAGTACTTC. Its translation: CSARVSSYEQYF.

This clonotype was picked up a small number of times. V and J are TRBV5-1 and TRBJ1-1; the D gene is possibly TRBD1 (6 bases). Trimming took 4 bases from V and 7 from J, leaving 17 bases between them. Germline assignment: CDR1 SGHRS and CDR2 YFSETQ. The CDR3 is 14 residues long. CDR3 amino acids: CASSPTTGLYEAFF. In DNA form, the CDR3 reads TGCGCCAGCAGCCCTACTACAGGGCTCTATGAAGCTTTCTTT.

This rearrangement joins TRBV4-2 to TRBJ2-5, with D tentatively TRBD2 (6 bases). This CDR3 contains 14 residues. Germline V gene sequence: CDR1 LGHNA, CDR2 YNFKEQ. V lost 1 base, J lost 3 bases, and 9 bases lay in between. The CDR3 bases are TGTGCCAGCAGCCAAGGTGGAGGGGAAGAGACCCAGTACTTC. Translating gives CASSQGGGEETQYF.

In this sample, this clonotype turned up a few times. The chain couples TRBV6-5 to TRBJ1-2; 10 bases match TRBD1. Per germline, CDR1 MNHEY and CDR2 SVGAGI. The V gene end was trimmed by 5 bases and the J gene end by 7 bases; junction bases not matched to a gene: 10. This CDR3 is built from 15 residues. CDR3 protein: CASSIQTGGLGGYTF. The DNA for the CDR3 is TGTGCCAGCAGTATACAGACAGGGGGCTTAGGTGGCTACACCTTC.

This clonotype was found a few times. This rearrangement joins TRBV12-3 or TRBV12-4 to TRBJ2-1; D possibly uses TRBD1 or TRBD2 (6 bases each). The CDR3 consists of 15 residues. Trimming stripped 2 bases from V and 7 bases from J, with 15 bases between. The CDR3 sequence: CASSLRGLMWNEQFF. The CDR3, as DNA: TGTGCCAGCAGTTTACGGGGGCTTATGTGGAATGAGCAGTTCTTC.

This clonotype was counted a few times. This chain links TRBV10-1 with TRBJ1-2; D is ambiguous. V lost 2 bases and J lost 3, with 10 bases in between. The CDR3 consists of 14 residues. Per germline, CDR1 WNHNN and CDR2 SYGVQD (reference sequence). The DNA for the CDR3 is TGCGCCAGCAGTGAGCGTCTCAGCTACTATGGCTACACCTTC. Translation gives CASSERLSYYGYTF.

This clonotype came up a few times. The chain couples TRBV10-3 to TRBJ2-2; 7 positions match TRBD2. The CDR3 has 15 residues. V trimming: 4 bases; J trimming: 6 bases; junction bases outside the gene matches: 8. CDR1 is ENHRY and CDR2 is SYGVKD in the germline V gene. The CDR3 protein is CAISGTGGSPGELFF. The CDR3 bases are TGTGCCATCAGTGGGACTGGCGGGAGCCCCGGGGAGCTGTTTTTT.

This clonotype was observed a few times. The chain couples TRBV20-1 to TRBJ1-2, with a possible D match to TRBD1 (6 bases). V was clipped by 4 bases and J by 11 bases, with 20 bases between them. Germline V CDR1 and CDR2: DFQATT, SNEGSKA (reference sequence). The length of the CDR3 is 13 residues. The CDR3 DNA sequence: TGCAGTGCTATACCGTTTACAGGGTCTTTTTACACCTTC. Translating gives CSAIPFTGSFYTF.

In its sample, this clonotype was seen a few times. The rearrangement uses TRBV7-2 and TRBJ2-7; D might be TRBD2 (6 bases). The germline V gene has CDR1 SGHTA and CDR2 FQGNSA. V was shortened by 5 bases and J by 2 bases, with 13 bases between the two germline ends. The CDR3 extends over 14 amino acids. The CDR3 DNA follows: TGTGCCAGCAGCCCACGACGGACTACCTACGAGCAGTACTTC. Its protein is CASSPRRTTYEQYF. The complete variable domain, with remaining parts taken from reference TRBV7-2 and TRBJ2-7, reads GAGVSQSPSNKVTEKGKDVELRCDPISGHTALYWYRQSLGQGLEFLIYFQGNSAPDKSGLPSDRFSAERTGGSVSTLTIQRTQQEDSAVYLCASSPRRTTYEQYFGPGTRLTVT.

CDR3 amino acids: CASTGTSARSDEQYF. The CDR3 DNA reads as TGTGCCAGCACCGGGACTAGCGCGAGAAGCGACGAGCAGTACTTC. The chain combines TRBV27 with TRBJ2-7; 10 bases map to TRBD2. Per germline, CDR1 MNHEY and CDR2 SMNVEV (reference sequence). The trim removed 7 bases at V and 5 bases at J, leaving 11 bases unmatched. The CDR3 has 15 residues.

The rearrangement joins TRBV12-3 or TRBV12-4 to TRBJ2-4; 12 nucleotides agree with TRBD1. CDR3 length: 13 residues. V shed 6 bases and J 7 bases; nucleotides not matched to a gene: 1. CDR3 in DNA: TGTGCCAGCAGGGGACAGGGGGCGAACATTCAGTACTTC. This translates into CASRGQGANIQYF.

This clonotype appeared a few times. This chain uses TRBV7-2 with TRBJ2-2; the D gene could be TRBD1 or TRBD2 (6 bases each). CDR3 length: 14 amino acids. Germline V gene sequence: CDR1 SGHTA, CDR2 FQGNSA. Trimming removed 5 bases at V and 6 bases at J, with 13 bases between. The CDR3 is CASSPRRGPGELFF. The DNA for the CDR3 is TGTGCCAGCAGCCCCCGCCGGGGGCCCGGGGAGCTGTTTTTT.

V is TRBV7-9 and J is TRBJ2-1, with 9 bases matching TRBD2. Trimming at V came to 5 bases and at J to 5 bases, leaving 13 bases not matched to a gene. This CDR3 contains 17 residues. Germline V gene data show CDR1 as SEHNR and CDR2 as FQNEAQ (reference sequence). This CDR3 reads CASSRIPLAGDDNEQFF. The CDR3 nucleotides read TGTGCCAGCAGCCGGATCCCCTTAGCGGGGGACGACAATGAGCAGTTCTTC.

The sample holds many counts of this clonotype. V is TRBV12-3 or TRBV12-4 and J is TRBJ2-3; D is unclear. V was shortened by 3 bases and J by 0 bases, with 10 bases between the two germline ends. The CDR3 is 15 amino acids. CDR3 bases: TGTGCCAGCAGTTTCGAGGCCCTTAGCACAGATACGCAGTATTTT. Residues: CASSFEALSTDTQYF.

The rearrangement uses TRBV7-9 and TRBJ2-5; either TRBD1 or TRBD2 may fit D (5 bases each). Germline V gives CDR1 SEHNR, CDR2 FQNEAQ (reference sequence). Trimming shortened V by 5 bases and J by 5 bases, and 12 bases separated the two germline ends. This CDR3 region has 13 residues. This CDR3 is CASSQNWGETQYF. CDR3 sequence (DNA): TGTGCCAGCAGCCAGAATTGGGGGGAGACCCAGTACTTC.

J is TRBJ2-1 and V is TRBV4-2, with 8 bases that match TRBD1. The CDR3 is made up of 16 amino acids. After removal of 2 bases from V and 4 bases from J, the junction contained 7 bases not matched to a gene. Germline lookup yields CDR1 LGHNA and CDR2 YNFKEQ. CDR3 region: CASSQIYRDRYNEQFF. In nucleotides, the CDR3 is TGTGCCAGCAGCCAAATATACCGGGACAGGTACAATGAGCAGTTCTTC.

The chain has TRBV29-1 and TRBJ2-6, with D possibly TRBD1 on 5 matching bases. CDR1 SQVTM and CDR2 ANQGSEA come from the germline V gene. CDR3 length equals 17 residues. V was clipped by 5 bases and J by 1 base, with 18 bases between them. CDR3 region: CSVFDPGRRSGANVLTF. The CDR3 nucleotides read TGCAGCGTTTTTGACCCAGGGCGAAGGTCTGGGGCCAACGTCCTGACTTTC. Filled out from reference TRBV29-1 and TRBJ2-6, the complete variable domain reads SAVISQKPSRDICQRGTSLTIQCQVDSQVTMMFWYRQQPGQSLTLIATANQGSEATYESGFVIDKFPISRPNLTFSTLTVSNMSPEDSSIYLCSVFDPGRRSGANVLTFGAGSRLTVL.

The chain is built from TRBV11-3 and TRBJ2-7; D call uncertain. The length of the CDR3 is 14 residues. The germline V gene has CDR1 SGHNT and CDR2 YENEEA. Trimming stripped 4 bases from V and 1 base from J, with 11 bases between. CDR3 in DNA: TGTGCCAGCAGCTACGGACCGAGTTCCTACGAGCAGTACTTC. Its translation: CASSYGPSSYEQYF.

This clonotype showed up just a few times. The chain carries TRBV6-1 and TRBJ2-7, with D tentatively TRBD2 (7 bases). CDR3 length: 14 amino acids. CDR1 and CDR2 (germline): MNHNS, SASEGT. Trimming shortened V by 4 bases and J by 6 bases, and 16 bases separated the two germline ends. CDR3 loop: CASSVRGGPTEQYF. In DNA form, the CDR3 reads TGTGCCAGCAGTGTTAGGGGGGGGCCTACCGAGCAGTACTTC.

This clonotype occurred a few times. The CDR3 DNA is TGTGCCAGCAGCTTAAACGATGCCCAGCATTTT. Its translation: CASSLNDAQHF. The rearrangement uses TRBV7-8 and TRBJ1-5, with D uncertain. CDR1 is SGHVS, CDR2 FQNEAQ, per germline. V gave up 2 bases and J gave up 11 bases, with 7 bases separating them. The CDR3 runs to 11 residues.